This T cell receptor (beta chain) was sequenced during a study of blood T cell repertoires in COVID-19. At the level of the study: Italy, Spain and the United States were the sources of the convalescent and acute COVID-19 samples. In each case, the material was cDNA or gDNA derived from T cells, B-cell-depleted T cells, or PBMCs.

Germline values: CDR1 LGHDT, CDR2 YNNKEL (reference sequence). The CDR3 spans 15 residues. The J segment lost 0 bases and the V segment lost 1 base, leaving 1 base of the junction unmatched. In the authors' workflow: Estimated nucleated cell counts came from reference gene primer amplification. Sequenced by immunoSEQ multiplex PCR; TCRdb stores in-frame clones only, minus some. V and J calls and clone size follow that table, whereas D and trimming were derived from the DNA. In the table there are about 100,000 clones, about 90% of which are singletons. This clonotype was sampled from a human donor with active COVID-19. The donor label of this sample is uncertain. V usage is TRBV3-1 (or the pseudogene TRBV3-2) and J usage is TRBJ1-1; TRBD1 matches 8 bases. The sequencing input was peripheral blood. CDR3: CASSQGDRLNTEAFF. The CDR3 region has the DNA TGTGCCAGCAGCCAAGGGGACAGGTTGAACACTGAAGCTTTCTTT.